This T cell receptor beta chain emerged from a study of molecular identifiers for immune sequencing clone quantification. The study, taken as a whole, reports: Effector cells had over 99% of their molecules in clones above 20 RNA copies, while naive cells had under 1%.

The naive CD8 libraries originated from between roughly 18,000 and 1,100,000 sorted cells and drew on 10%, 30% or 50% RNA. Trimming removed 5 bases at V and 5 bases at J, with 16 bases between. Germline V gene sequence: CDR1 PRHDT, CDR2 FYEKMQ (reference sequence). The CDR3 is made up of 14 amino acids. TCRdb re-called the PCR reads with MiXCR, one entry per CDR3 protein. The top ten hold 0.65% to 0.75% of the sample, which has a few hundred thousand distinct CDR3 sequences, roughly 23% seen once. As to this clonotype: The antigen is unknown.

This TCR was sampled from a human donor in good health. Some libraries in this study had Jurkat cell RNA spiked in. The sequencing sample was made of naive CD8+ T cells from blood, with Jurkat cell RNA spiked in. The subset is: FACS-sorted CD8+CD4-CCR7+CD45RA+ naive T cells. The V gene is TRBV13, the J gene TRBJ2-7, with D possibly TRBD1 on 6 matching bases. CDR3 nucleotides: TGTGCCAGCAGCGAGACAGGTTTATCCGACGAGCAGTACTTC. This encodes CASSETGLSDEQYF. The full variable domain, in which reference TRBV13 and TRBJ2-7 provide the parts outside the CDR3, is AAGVIQSPRHLIKEKRETATLKCYPIPRHDTVYWYQQGPGQDPQFLISFYEKMQSDKGSIPDRFSAQQFSDYHSELNMSSLELGDSALYFCASSETGLSDEQYFGPGTRLTVT.